One sample yielded the 23 T cell receptor beta chains listed below, sequenced in a study of regulatory T cells in long-lasting Graves disease. To make TCR beta libraries, researchers used iRepertoire HTBI primers and Arm-PCR of CDR3 regions. TCRdb used MiXCR to reprocess the multiplex PCR reads, holding one entry per CDR3 protein. Among about 350,000 distinct CDR3 sequences listed, about 16% were seen once. Noted time point: newly diagnosed GD, antithyroid drugs for less than 3 months. With RNA extracted from PBMCs as input, the TCR library was made. This same sample was also taken into another study, of T cells in Graves' hyperthyroidism and ophthalmopathy.

Source: peripheral blood mononuclear cells (PBMCs), taken at new diagnosis, from a patient treated with antithyroid drugs. The receptors here all came from a woman under 30 with Graves disease.

This clonotype showed up just a few times. The chain has TRBV5-1 and TRBJ2-1, with a possible D match to TRBD2 (6 bases). In germline, CDR1 is SGHRS, CDR2 YFSETQ. V dropped 0 bases and J dropped 3 bases, with 13 bases sitting between them. CDR3 length equals 16 residues. CDR3 region: CASSLGSSGFYNEQFF. CDR3 coding DNA: TGCGCCAGCAGCTTGGGGAGTAGCGGATTCTACAATGAGCAGTTCTTC.

The rearrangement joins TRBV29-1 to TRBJ2-1; 8 nucleotides agree with TRBD1. CDR1 is SQVTM and CDR2 is ANQGSEA in the germline V gene. The trim removed 1 base at V and 7 bases at J, leaving 9 bases unmatched. There are 15 residues in the CDR3. The CDR3: CSVEGVTGTGNEQFF. Here the CDR3 DNA reads TGCAGCGTTGAAGGGGTTACCGGGACAGGTAATGAGCAGTTCTTC.

This clonotype was seen repeatedly, ten times or more. V is TRBV12-3 or TRBV12-4 and J is TRBJ2-1; the match to TRBD1 covers 8 bases. Trimming cost V 7 bases and J 8 bases; bases outside gene matches: 7. This CDR3 contains 13 residues. CDR3 in DNA: TGTGCCAGCACCGATCTCAGGGGGCATGAGCAGTTCTTC. Translated, it gives CASTDLRGHEQFF.

The chain employs TRBV20-1 and TRBJ2-1; 7 bases map to TRBD2. Per germline, CDR1 DFQATT and CDR2 SNEGSKA (reference sequence). The CDR3 runs to 18 residues. V dropped 0 bases and J dropped 3; count of bases not matched to a gene: 14. The CDR3 reads CSARDLYTTSDVYNEQFF. Here the CDR3 DNA reads TGCAGTGCTAGAGATCTTTATACAACTAGCGATGTCTACAATGAGCAGTTCTTC.

This clonotype was found many times. The rearrangement links TRBV20-1 to TRBJ2-3; perhaps TRBD1 as D (5 bases). CDR1 DFQATT and CDR2 SNEGSKA come from the germline V gene (reference sequence). This CDR3 comprises 14 residues. Trimming took off 6 bases at V and 0 bases at J, with 13 bases between the two ends. The CDR3 nucleotides read TGCAGTGCGGACATATTGGGGAGCACAGATACGCAGTATTTT. Amino acids: CSADILGSTDTQYF.

V usage is TRBV28 and J usage is TRBJ2-1, with D possibly being TRBD1 or TRBD2 (5 bases each). V gave up 3 bases and J gave up 15 bases, with 18 bases separating them. Germline loops: CDR1 MDHEN, CDR2 SYDVKM. The CDR3 is 13 residues long. CDR3 nucleotides: TGTGCCAGCAGTTTTCTGTCGGGGCGGAGTTGGTTCTTC. Residues: CASSFLSGRSWFF. The whole variable domain, remainder taken from reference TRBV28 and TRBJ2-1, is DVKVTQSSRYLVKRTGEKVFLECVQDMDHENMFWYRQDPGLGLRLIYFSYDVKMKEKGDIPEGYSVSREKKERFSLILESASTNQTSMYLCASSFLSGRSWFFGPGTRLTVL.

This clonotype showed up many times. This sequence joins TRBV5-1 and TRBJ2-1; 13 nucleotides align to TRBD2. This CDR3 spans 15 amino acids. The germline V gene has CDR1 SGHRS and CDR2 YFSETQ. V dropped 4 bases and J dropped 8; count of bases not matched to a gene: 6. Here the CDR3 reads CASSAGLAGSDEQFF. In DNA form, the CDR3 reads TGCGCCAGCAGCGCGGGACTAGCGGGAAGTGATGAGCAGTTCTTC. Using reference TRBV5-1 and TRBJ2-1 for the parts outside the CDR3, the full variable domain is KAGVTQTPRYLIKTRGQQVTLSCSPISGHRSVSWYQQTPGQGLQFLFEYFSETQRNKGNFPGRFSGRQFSNSRSEMNVSTLELGDSALYLCASSAGLAGSDEQFFGPGTRLTVL.

The sample holds many counts of this clonotype. The chain uses TRBV3-1 and TRBJ2-5; D may be TRBD2 (6 bases). The ends were cut back, 1 base at V and 5 bases at J, with 11 bases in the middle. Germline V CDR1 and CDR2: LGHDT, YNNKEL (reference sequence). This CDR3 has 14 residues. In DNA form, the CDR3 reads TGTGCCAGCAGCCAAGGTAGCGGTTGGGAGACCCAGTACTTC. It is translated as CASSQGSGWETQYF.

This chain uses TRBV9 with TRBJ2-2; D call uncertain. Trimming left V 4 bases short and J 0 bases short, with 10 bases between. CDR1 and CDR2 (germline): SGDLS, YYNGEE. The CDR3 is made up of 15 amino acids. CDR3 in DNA: TGTGCCAGCAGCTCCAGAAACGCGAACACCGGGGAGCTGTTTTTT. Protein sequence: CASSSRNANTGELFF.

This clonotype was picked up many times. The chain carries TRBV7-6 and TRBJ2-5, with D perhaps TRBD2 (6 bases). V was shortened by 0 bases and J by 4 bases, with 12 bases between the two germline ends. CDR1 is SGHVS, CDR2 FNYEAQ, per germline. CDR3 length: 15 amino acids. The CDR3, as DNA: TGTGCCAGCAGCTTAGCAGCACGGAGGGGAGAGACCCAGTACTTC. Protein sequence: CASSLAARRGETQYF. Using reference TRBV7-6 and TRBJ2-5 for the parts outside the CDR3, the full variable domain is GAGVSQSPRYKVTKRGQDVALRCDPISGHVSLYWYRQALGQGPEFLTYFNYEAQQDKSGLPNDRFSAERPEGSISTLTIQRTEQRDSAMYRCASSLAARRGETQYFGPGTRLLVL.

V and J are TRBV7-6 and TRBJ2-1; tentatively, D is TRBD2 (6 bases). CDR1 is SGHVS, CDR2 FNYEAQ, per germline. V was trimmed by 7 bases and J by 4 bases, leaving 14 bases between them. This CDR3 region has 14 residues. The CDR3 coding sequence is TGTGCCAGCATCCGCTCGGCGGGGTACAATGAGCAGTTCTTC. The encoded protein is CASIRSAGYNEQFF.

In this sample, this clonotype turned up many times. The V gene is TRBV15, the J gene TRBJ2-4, with 9 bases matching TRBD1. Trimming took 8 bases from V and 6 from J; bases not matched to a gene: 5. From germline, CDR1 is LNHNV and CDR2 YYDKDF (reference sequence). The CDR3 has 13 residues. The CDR3 DNA reads TGTGCCACCGGCCAGGACAGGGGAAACATTCAGTACTTC. It translates to CATGQDRGNIQYF.

V gene TRBV9 combines with J gene TRBJ1-2; D ambiguous. CDR1 and CDR2 from the germline V gene are SGDLS and YYNGEE. The V end was cut by 3 bases, the J end by 0 bases, with 12 bases between. This CDR3 contains 15 residues. The CDR3 region has the DNA TGTGCCAGCAGCGAGACGGCAGTTACTAACTATGGCTACACCTTC. Amino acid sequence: CASSETAVTNYGYTF. Combining the CDR3 with reference TRBV9 and TRBJ1-2 gives the whole variable domain DSGVTQTPKHLITATGQRVTLRCSPRSGDLSVYWYQQSLDQGLQFLIQYYNGEERAKGNILERFSAQQFPDLHSELNLSSLELGDSALYFCASSETAVTNYGYTFGSGTRLTVV.

This clonotype was counted many times. The chain combines TRBV15 with TRBJ2-2; no definite D call. Per the germline V gene, CDR1 is LNHNV and CDR2 is YYDKDF (reference sequence). The CDR3 has 15 residues. Trimming removed 0 bases at V and 5 bases at J, with 10 bases between. The CDR3 loop is CATSRDITLTGELFF. The CDR3, as DNA: TGTGCCACCAGCAGAGACATTACCTTAACCGGGGAGCTGTTTTTT.

The rearrangement links TRBV11-2 to TRBJ2-7; no definite D call. Germline lookup yields CDR1 SGHAT and CDR2 FQNNGV. The CDR3 contains 11 residues. Between the trimmed V and J ends, which lost 5 bases and 6 bases, there was a span of 8 bases. CDR3 bases: TGTGCCAGCAGCCCCTCCGGCGAGCAGTACTTC. It encodes CASSPSGEQYF.

This clonotype was seen repeatedly, ten times or more. J is TRBJ2-7 and V is TRBV28, with TRBD2 matching 8 bases. V was pared by 9 bases and J by 2 bases, with 9 bases of the junction left unmatched. The germline V gene encodes CDR1 MDHEN and CDR2 SYDVKM. The CDR3 covers 14 residues. The CDR3 sequence is CASAGGQIPYEQYF. DNA of the CDR3: TGTGCCAGTGCGGGGGGCCAAATTCCCTACGAGCAGTACTTC.

The table lists this clonotype with many counts. The V and J genes are TRBV20-1 and TRBJ2-1; TRBD2 aligns across 11 bases. Looked up from germline, CDR1 is DFQATT and CDR2 is SNEGSKA (reference sequence). The CDR3 contains 14 residues. Losses at the gene ends were 5 bases for V and 8 bases for J; bases not matched to a gene: 8. The CDR3 DNA sequence: TGCAGTGCTTTGAGTAGCGGGAGGGCCGATGAGCAGTTCTTC. This encodes CSALSSGRADEQFF.

This clonotype was picked up many times. This rearrangement joins TRBV2 to TRBJ2-2; 10 bases are shared with TRBD1. The V and J ends lost 6 bases and 5 bases, in that order; junction bases with no gene match: 6. The germline V gene encodes CDR1 SNHLY and CDR2 FYNNEI. This CDR3 contains 15 residues. The CDR3 is CASSGTGAQTGELFF. CDR3 sequence (DNA): TGTGCCAGCAGCGGGACAGGGGCGCAGACCGGGGAGCTGTTTTTT.

This clonotype was counted ten times or more. This sequence joins TRBV20-1 and TRBJ2-2, with 7 bases lining up with TRBD1. Germline-derived CDR1 and CDR2 are DFQATT and SNEGSKA (reference sequence). The CDR3 is 14 amino acids. Losses at the gene ends were 6 bases for V and 5 bases for J; bases not matched to a gene: 9. CDR3 sequence reads: CSARTGTDTGELFF. CDR3 DNA: TGCAGTGCGAGGACCGGGACAGATACCGGGGAGCTGTTTTTT.

This clonotype was counted at least ten times. The chain combines TRBV6-1 with TRBJ1-1; D is uncertain. CDR3 length: 17 residues. With 1 base removed from V and 0 bases from J, the gap between germline ends came to 15 bases. CDR1 MNHNS and CDR2 SASEGT come from the germline V gene. CDR3: CASSEGGWFGMNTEAFF. The CDR3 DNA reads as TGTGCCAGCAGTGAAGGCGGCTGGTTCGGGATGAACACTGAAGCTTTCTTT.

The V and J genes are TRBV6-1 and TRBJ2-6; TRBD1 agrees at 10 bases. Germline assignment: CDR1 MNHNS and CDR2 SASEGT. The CDR3 runs to 17 residues. V lost 6 bases and J lost 4; bases outside the gene matches: 9. CDR3 region: CASSQGDRGAGANVLTF. The CDR3 DNA reads as TGTGCCAGCAGCCAGGGGGACAGGGGAGCAGGGGCCAACGTCCTGACTTTC.

This clonotype showed up many times. V is TRBV11-2 and J is TRBJ2-1, with 8 bases identical to TRBD2. The CDR3 is 15 residues long. CDR1 is SGHAT, CDR2 FQNNGV, per germline. V was pared by 5 bases and J by 7 bases, with 10 bases of the junction left unmatched. CDR3 nucleotides: TGTGCCAGCAGCCCTGGACTAGCAGATGTGAATGAGCAGTTCTTC. Protein sequence: CASSPGLADVNEQFF.

This clonotype appeared a few times. The V gene is TRBV7-9, the J gene TRBJ1-3; D might be TRBD1 (6 bases). Per the germline V gene, CDR1 is SEHNR and CDR2 is FQNEAQ (reference sequence). This CDR3 has 16 residues. The ends were cut back, 1 base at V and 3 bases at J, with 13 bases in the middle. The CDR3 nucleotides are TGTGCCAGCAGCTTAGTTGCGGGGGCGAATGGAAACACCATATATTTT. Amino acid sequence: CASSLVAGANGNTIYF.